Described below is a single TCR beta chain sequence and its context. Its antigen is as yet unknown. This record belongs to a study of cytomegalovirus exposure and HLA in healthy donors. For the study at large: The early release's HLA-typed donors yielded some 85 million unique TCRs.

General study points: Relative to equally common others, HLA-associated TCR beta chains showed greater clonal expansion in a later analysis. Published work reported that the classifier diagnosed cytomegalovirus status with high specificity and sensitivity. As a later analysis showed, several of the most significant clusters appeared to be linked to common viral pathogens.

The PCR used 60 Vbeta and 13 Jbeta primers. Repertoires were generated with immunoSEQ multiplex PCR, while TCRdb's copy carries only in-frame clones and drops some. The table records around 150,000 clones, roughly 78% of them present only once. The CDR3 totals 14 residues. Germline V lookup: CDR1 SGDLS, CDR2 YYNGEE. The V and J ends lost 4 bases and 6 bases respectively, with 16 bases between them. This sequence was found in a man aged 25 to 40 in good health. The sample consisted of PBMCs. This sequence joins TRBV9 and TRBJ1-1; D is ambiguous. Written as DNA, the CDR3 is TGTGCCAGCAGCCTGATGAGTACAGTCTCTGAAGCTTTCTTT. Its protein is CASSLMSTVSEAFF.